Below are 5 T cell receptor beta chains sequenced from a single sample in a study of blood T cell repertoires in COVID-19. The method was immunoSEQ multiplex PCR; TCRdb's version includes in-frame clones alone and lacks a portion of them. The data hold roughly 150,000 clones, with about 86% observed a single time. Sequencing used PBMCs or T cells enriched from blood (not recorded which). These receptors originate from a man in his fifties who had recovered from COVID-19.

V is TRBV5-6 and J is TRBJ2-3; no definite D call. CDR1 and CDR2 (germline): SGHDT, YYEEEE. The CDR3 runs 14 residues. The V end was cut by 4 bases, the J end by 0 bases, with 9 bases between. DNA for the CDR3: TGTGCCAGCAGCAAGAGTCCTAGCACAGATACGCAGTATTTT. Its translation: CASSKSPSTDTQYF.

V usage is TRBV13 and J usage is TRBJ1-2; 8 positions agree with TRBD1. The CDR3 covers 14 residues. V shed 4 bases, J shed 5 bases, and the junction held 6 bases outside the gene matches. The germline V gene encodes CDR1 PRHDT and CDR2 FYEKMQ (reference sequence). The CDR3 is CASSSGQGQYGYTF. DNA for the CDR3: TGTGCCAGCAGCTCTGGACAGGGCCAGTATGGCTACACCTTC.

This clone was counted between two and nine times. J is TRBJ2-7 and V is TRBV5-6; D might be TRBD2 (6 bases). The V gene lost 4 bases and the J gene lost 2 bases, with 13 bases spanning the gap. The CDR3 spans 14 residues. Germline-derived CDR1 and CDR2 are SGHDT and YYEEEE. CDR3 loop: CASSPRLGAYEQYF. The DNA of the CDR3 is TGTGCCAGCAGCCCCCGACTAGGAGCCTACGAGCAGTACTTC.

This chain's CDR3 is CASTTGGPLNEQYF. As DNA, the CDR3 is TGTGCCAGTACCACGGGGGGGCCCCTTAACGAGCAGTACTTC. The V and J genes are TRBV19 and TRBJ2-7, with 8 bases that match TRBD2. V lost 7 bases and J lost 5; bases outside the gene matches: 10. CDR1 and CDR2 from the germline V gene are LNHDA and SQIVND (reference sequence). The CDR3 sequence is 14 residues long.

The chain is built from TRBV7-3 and TRBJ1-1, with a possible D match to TRBD1 (6 bases). This CDR3 is 14 amino acids long. Per the germline V gene, CDR1 is SGHTA and CDR2 is FQGTGA. The V end was cut by 8 bases, the J end by 4 bases, with 17 bases between. The CDR3 coding sequence is TGTGCCAGCCAAGCACAGGGTGGCGGCACTGAAGCTTTCTTT. Translating it yields CASQAQGGGTEAFF.